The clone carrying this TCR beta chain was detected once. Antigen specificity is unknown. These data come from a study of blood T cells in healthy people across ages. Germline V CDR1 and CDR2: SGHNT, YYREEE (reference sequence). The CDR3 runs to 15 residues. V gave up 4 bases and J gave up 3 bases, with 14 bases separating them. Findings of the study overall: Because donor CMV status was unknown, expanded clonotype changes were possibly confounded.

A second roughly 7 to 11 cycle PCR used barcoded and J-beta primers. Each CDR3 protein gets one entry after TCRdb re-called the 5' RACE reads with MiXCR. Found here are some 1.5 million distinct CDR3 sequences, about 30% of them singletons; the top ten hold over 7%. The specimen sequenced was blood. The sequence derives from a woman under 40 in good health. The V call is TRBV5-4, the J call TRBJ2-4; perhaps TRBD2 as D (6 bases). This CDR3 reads CASSQATEGKNIQYF. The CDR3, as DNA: TGTGCCAGCAGCCAGGCGACGGAGGGCAAAAACATTCAGTACTTC.